This entry lists 13 T cell receptor beta chains sequenced from one sample in a study of T cells in localized non-small cell lung cancer (dated by TCRdb to the early 2020s). The library was generated by the immunoSEQ multiplex PCR assay. TCRdb obtained this table from immuneACCESS and retained in-frame rearrangements with V and J assigned. These tables miss some clones; where compared with another copy, unresolved V genes account for less than half of the shortfall, and the remainder is unexplained. In all, the sample holds 75,000 to 95,000 clones, and around 82% of those were seen once. Of the sample, less than 20% falls within the top ten clones. Sequenced here: PBMCs, sampled before any cancer treatment. The receptors were gathered from a man aged 40-75 years with stage II squamous cell lung carcinoma.

The J gene is TRBJ1-3, the V gene TRBV4-2; D might be TRBD1 (6 bases). This CDR3 region has 17 residues. V lost 0 bases to trimming and J lost 2 bases, with 14 bases between them. CDR1 is LGHNA, CDR2 YNFKEQ, per germline. CDR3 DNA sequence: TGTGCCAGCAGCCAAGATCTTGGCAGGGGAACTGGAAACACCATATATTTT. It yields the protein CASSQDLGRGTGNTIYF.

J is TRBJ1-1 and V is TRBV7-8; D gene uncertain. Germline CDR1 SGHVS, CDR2 FQNEAQ. V was pared by 1 base and J by 7 bases, with 7 bases between. This CDR3 contains 12 residues. The CDR3 DNA reads as TGTGCCAGCAGCTTAGGGCCGTTTGAAGCTTTCTTT. Its protein product is CASSLGPFEAFF.

This rearrangement joins TRBV2 to TRBJ1-5; D gene uncertain. In germline, CDR1 is SNHLY, CDR2 FYNNEI. The germline V and J ends were trimmed by 5 bases and 0 bases, with 11 bases remaining between them. The CDR3 spans 15 residues. The CDR3 nucleotides are TGTGCCAGCAGTTACCTCAGCCATAGCAATCAGCCCCAGCATTTT. Residues: CASSYLSHSNQPQHF. The full variable domain, rest sourced from reference TRBV2 and TRBJ1-5, is EPEVTQTPSHQVTQMGQEVILRCVPISNHLYFYWYRQILGQKVEFLVSFYNNEISEKSEIFDDQFSVERPDGSNFTLKIRSTKLEDSAMYFCASSYLSHSNQPQHFGDGTRLSIL.

To note about this clone: This sample includes further DNA sequences coding for the same CDR3. The V call is TRBV14, the J call TRBJ2-5; 7 bases match TRBD1. This CDR3 spans 15 amino acids. The germline V gene has CDR1 SGHDN and CDR2 FVKESK. The J segment lost 2 bases and the V segment lost 4 bases, leaving 7 bases of the junction unmatched. CDR3 DNA sequence: TGTGCCAGCAGCCCCCCCGGGACAGTACAAGAGACCCAGTACTTC. It translates to CASSPPGTVQETQYF.

J is TRBJ2-2 and V is TRBV2; 9 nucleotides align to TRBD2. The germline V gene has CDR1 SNHLY and CDR2 FYNNEI. The CDR3 extends over 16 amino acids. The trim removed 3 bases at V and 4 bases at J, leaving 6 bases unmatched. The CDR3, as DNA: TGTGCCAGCAGTGATTGGCTAGCGGGGACCACCGGGGAGCTGTTTTTT. Protein sequence: CASSDWLAGTTGELFF. The variable domain in full, completed from reference TRBV2 and TRBJ2-2, reads EPEVTQTPSHQVTQMGQEVILRCVPISNHLYFYWYRQILGQKVEFLVSFYNNEISEKSEIFDDQFSVERPDGSNFTLKIRSTKLEDSAMYFCASSDWLAGTTGELFFGEGSRLTVL.

The genes are TRBV19 and TRBJ1-5, with D perhaps matching TRBD1 (6 bases). The V gene's germline CDR1 is LNHDA and CDR2 SQIVND (reference sequence). With 6 bases removed from V and 4 bases from J, the gap between germline ends came to 7 bases. This CDR3 comprises 12 residues. The CDR3 region is CASRQGNQPQHF. Written as DNA, the CDR3 is TGTGCCAGTAGGCAGGGGAATCAGCCCCAGCATTTT.

The chain carries TRBV5-4 and TRBJ1-2, with 8 bases that match TRBD1. V trimming: 4 bases; J trimming: 4 bases; junction bases outside the gene matches: 9. Germline CDR1 reads SGHNT; CDR2 reads YYREEE (reference sequence). The CDR3 consists of 15 residues. The CDR3 DNA sequence: TGTGCCAGCAGCCCAGGACAGGGTGATCTCTATGGCTACACCTTC. This sequence encodes CASSPGQGDLYGYTF.

J is TRBJ1-2 and V is TRBV18; possible D gene TRBD1, 5 bases. Germline loops: CDR1 KGHSH, CDR2 LQKENI. Trimming pared 3 bases from V and 4 bases from J, leaving 15 bases between. This CDR3 is built from 15 residues. The CDR3 protein is CASSPQGEYGYGYTF. The DNA for the CDR3 is TGTGCCAGCTCACCTCAGGGAGAGTATGGCTATGGCTACACCTTC. The full variable domain, rest sourced from reference TRBV18 and TRBJ1-2, is NAGVMQNPRHLVRRRGQEARLRCSPMKGHSHVYWYRQLPEEGLKFMVYLQKENIIDESGMPKERFSAEFPKEGPSILRIQQVVRGDSAAYFCASSPQGEYGYGYTFGSGTRLTVV.

J is TRBJ2-5 and V is TRBV4-1; D is unclear. The CDR3 runs 13 residues. V dropped 1 base and J dropped 1 base, with 4 bases sitting between them. Germline values: CDR1 MGHRA, CDR2 YSYEKL. In nucleotides, the CDR3 is TGCGCCAGCAGCCAAGTGGTCCAAGAGACCCAGTACTTC. This codes for CASSQVVQETQYF.

The chain employs TRBV19 and TRBJ2-7; 7 bases are shared with TRBD1. This CDR3 is built from 15 residues. Unmatched junction bases numbered 8, after V lost 4 bases and J lost 2 bases. The germline gives CDR1 LNHDA, CDR2 SQIVND (reference sequence). The CDR3 bases are TGTGCCAGTAGTACACGTAGGGGGCTGACCTACGAGCAGTACTTC. Its translation: CASSTRRGLTYEQYF.

The rearrangement uses TRBV6-5 and TRBJ1-6, with D hard to call. The germline V and J ends were trimmed by 0 bases and 6 bases, with 12 bases remaining between them. In germline, CDR1 is MNHEY, CDR2 SVGAGI. The CDR3 is 16 amino acids. CDR3 residues: CASSYSGRTINSPLHF. CDR3 in DNA: TGTGCCAGCAGTTACTCGGGCAGAACCATTAATTCACCCCTCCACTTT.

This chain connects TRBV28 to TRBJ2-7; possible D gene TRBD1, 5 bases. V lost 2 bases and J 6 bases, leaving 20 bases between the germline ends. The CDR3 loop spans 16 amino acids. Looked up from germline, CDR1 is MDHEN and CDR2 is SYDVKM. CDR3 DNA sequence: TGTGCCAGCAGTTTAAGCCTCGGGTGGCCTAGGGGCGAGCAGTACTTC. Translating it yields CASSLSLGWPRGEQYF.

Only a few counts were recorded for this clone. The J gene is TRBJ2-7, the V gene TRBV18, with unresolved D. Trimming left V 6 bases short and J 0 bases short, with 15 bases between. Germline V gene lookup returns CDR1 KGHSH and CDR2 LQKENI. The CDR3 spans 15 residues. The CDR3, as DNA: TGTGCCAGCTCCCCGCGCCTAGGAAGCTCCTACGAGCAGTACTTC. This sequence encodes CASSPRLGSSYEQYF.